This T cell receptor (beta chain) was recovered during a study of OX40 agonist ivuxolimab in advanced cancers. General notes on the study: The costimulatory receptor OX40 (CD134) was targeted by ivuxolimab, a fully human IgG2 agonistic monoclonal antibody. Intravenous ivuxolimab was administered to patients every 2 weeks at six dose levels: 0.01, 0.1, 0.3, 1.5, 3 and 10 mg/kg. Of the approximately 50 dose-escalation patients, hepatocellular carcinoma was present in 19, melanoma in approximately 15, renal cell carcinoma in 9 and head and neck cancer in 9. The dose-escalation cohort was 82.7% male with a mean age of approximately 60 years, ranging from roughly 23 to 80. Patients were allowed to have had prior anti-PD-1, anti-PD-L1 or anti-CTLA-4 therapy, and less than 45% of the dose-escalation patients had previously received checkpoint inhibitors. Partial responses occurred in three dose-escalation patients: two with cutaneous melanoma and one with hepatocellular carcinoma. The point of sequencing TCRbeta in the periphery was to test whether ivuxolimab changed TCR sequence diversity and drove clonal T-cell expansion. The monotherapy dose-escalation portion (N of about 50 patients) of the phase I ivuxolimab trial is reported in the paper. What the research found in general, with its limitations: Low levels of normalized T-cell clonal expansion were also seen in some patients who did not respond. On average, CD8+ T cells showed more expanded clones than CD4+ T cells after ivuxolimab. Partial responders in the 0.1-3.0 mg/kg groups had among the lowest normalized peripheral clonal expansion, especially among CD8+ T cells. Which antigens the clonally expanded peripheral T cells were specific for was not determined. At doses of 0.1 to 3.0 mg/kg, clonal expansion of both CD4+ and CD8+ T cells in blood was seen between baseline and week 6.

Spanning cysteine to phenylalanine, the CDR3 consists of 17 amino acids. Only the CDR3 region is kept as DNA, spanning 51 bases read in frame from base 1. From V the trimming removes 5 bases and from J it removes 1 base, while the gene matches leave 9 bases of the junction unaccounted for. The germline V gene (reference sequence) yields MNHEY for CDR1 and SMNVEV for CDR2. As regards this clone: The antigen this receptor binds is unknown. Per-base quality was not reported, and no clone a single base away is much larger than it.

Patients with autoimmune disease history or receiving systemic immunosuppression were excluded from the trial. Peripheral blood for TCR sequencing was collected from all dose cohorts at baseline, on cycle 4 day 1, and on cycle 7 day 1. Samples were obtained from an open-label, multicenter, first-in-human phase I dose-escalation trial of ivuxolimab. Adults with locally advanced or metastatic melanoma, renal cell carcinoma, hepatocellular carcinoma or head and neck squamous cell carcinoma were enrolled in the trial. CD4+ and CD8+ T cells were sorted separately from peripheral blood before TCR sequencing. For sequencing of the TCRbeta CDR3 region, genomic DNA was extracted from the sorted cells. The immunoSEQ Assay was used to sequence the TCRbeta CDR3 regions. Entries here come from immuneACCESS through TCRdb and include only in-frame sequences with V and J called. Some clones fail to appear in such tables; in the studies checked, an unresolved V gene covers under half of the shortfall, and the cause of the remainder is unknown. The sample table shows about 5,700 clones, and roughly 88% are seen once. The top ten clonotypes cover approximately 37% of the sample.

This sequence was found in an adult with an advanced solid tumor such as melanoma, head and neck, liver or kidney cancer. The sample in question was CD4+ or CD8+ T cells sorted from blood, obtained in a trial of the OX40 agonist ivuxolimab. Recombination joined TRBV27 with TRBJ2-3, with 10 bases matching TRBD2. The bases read TGTGCCAGCAGTCCCCCAGGACTAGCGGAGCGCACAGATACGCAGTATTTT. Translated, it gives CASSPPGLAERTDTQYF.